This T cell receptor beta chain was identified in a study of T cells in Graves' hyperthyroidism and ophthalmopathy. Study observations and caveats: Peripheral blood also featured most of the thyroid clonotypes expanded above 0.001.

Amplified TCR beta CDR3 regions derived from RNA transcripts. In the first-round RT-PCR of the TCR CDR3, the HTBI primer set was used. TCRdb reprocessed the multiplex PCR reads with MiXCR, giving one entry per CDR3 protein. The data contain approximately 590,000 distinct CDR3 sequences, roughly 14% of them singletons. This clonotype was seen repeatedly, ten times or more. Its antigen is still unknown. The CDR3 has 15 residues. V was trimmed by 5 bases and J by 3 bases, leaving 17 bases between them. Germline values: CDR1 SGHTA, CDR2 FQGNSA. The material sequenced was blood. This TCR was sampled from a woman in her thirties with Graves' hyperthyroidism. V and J are TRBV7-2 and TRBJ2-7, with D perhaps TRBD2 (5 bases). CDR3 nucleotide sequence: TGTGCCAGCAGCCCCGGACTGGGGAATTACTACGAGCAGTACTTC. It translates to CASSPGLGNYYEQYF. Variable domain in full (rest from reference TRBV7-2 and TRBJ2-7): GAGVSQSPSNKVTEKGKDVELRCDPISGHTALYWYRQSLGQGLEFLIYFQGNSAPDKSGLPSDRFSAERTGGSVSTLTIQRTQQEDSAVYLCASSPGLGNYYEQYFGPGTRLTVT.